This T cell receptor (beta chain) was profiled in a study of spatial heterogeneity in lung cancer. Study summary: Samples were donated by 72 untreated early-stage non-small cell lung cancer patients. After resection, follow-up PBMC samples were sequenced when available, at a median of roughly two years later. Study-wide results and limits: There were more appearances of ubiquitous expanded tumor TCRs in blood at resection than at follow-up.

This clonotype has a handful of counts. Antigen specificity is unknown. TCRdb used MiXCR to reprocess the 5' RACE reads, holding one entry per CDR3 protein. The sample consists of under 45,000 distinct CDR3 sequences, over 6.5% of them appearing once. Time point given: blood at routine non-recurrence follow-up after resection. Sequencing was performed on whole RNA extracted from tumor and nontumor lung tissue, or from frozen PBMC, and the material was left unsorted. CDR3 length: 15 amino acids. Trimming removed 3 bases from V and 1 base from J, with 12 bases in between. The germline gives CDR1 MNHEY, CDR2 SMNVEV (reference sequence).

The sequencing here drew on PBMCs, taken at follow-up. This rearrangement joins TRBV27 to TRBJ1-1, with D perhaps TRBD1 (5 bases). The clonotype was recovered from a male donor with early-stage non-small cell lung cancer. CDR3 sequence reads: CASSFQPQGNTEAFF. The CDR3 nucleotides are TGTGCCAGCAGTTTCCAACCTCAGGGGAACACTGAAGCTTTCTTT.